Listed below are T cell receptor beta chains from one sample, sequenced in a study of response to subunit inactivated influenza vaccine. MiXCR, applied by TCRdb to the RT-PCR reads, yields one record per CDR3 protein. The table includes roughly 650,000 distinct CDR3 sequences, 14% detected once. Here the sequenced sample was PBMCs from blood, taken 14 days before vaccination. These receptors came from a man in his fifties who received an inactivated influenza vaccine. The CDR3 runs from the conserved cysteine through the conserved F or W. A D gene is named only where the DNA matches it firmly. Not all rows give a size; the values are once, few, many and, for expanded clones, a class.

V: TRBV5-5; J: TRBJ2-3; D: .; size: .; CDR3: CASSFGTAGDTQYF; DNA: TGTGCCAGCAGCTTTGGGACGGCCGGAGATACGCAGTATTTT
V: TRBV9; J: TRBJ2-3; D: TRBD2; size: few; CDR3: CASSVTAGVTDTQYF; DNA: TGTGCCAGCAGCGTTACAGCGGGAGTAACAGATACGCAGTATTTT
V: TRBV24-1; J: TRBJ2-3; D: .; size: .; CDR3: CATSEGLGGPTDTQYF; DNA: TGTGCCACCAGTGAGGGTCTGGGCGGGCCCACAGATACGCAGTATTTT
V: TRBV12-3/TRBV12-4; J: TRBJ2-7; D: .; size: .; CDR3: CASSADRPPRYEQYF; DNA: TGTGCCAGCAGTGCCGACAGGCCCCCGAGGTACGAGCAGTACTTC
V: TRBV10-2; J: TRBJ2-7; D: .; size: .; CDR3: CATKAGPLGEQYF; DNA: TGCGCCACCAAGGCCGGACCGCTGGGCGAGCAGTACTTC
V: TRBV11-1; J: TRBJ2-2; D: TRBD2; size: few; CDR3: CASQTSGGTGELFF; DNA: TGTGCCAGCCAGACTAGCGGGGGTACCGGGGAGCTGTTTTTT
V: TRBV5-1; J: TRBJ2-3; D: .; size: few; CDR3: CASSNGQPDTQYF; DNA: TGCGCCAGCAGCAACGGACAGCCAGATACGCAGTATTTT
V: TRBV27; J: TRBJ2-3; D: .; size: many; CDR3: CASSLYPDTQYF; DNA: TGTGCCAGCAGTTTATATCCAGATACGCAGTATTTT
V: TRBV20-1; J: TRBJ1-2; D: .; size: few; CDR3: CSLFGGSHGYTF; DNA: TGCAGTCTTTTCGGCGGGTCCCATGGCTACACCTTC
V: TRBV6-2/TRBV6-3; J: TRBJ2-5; D: .; size: .; CDR3: CASEDIQETQYF; DNA: TGTGCCAGCGAGGATATCCAAGAGACCCAGTACTTC
V: TRBV28; J: TRBJ1-5; D: TRBD1; size: few; CDR3: CASSPTGVQGTQHF; DNA: TGTGCCAGCAGTCCGACAGGGGTACAAGGGACCCAGCATTTT
V: TRBV5-1; J: TRBJ2-5; D: TRBD1; size: many; CDR3: CASSLQTGKETQYF; DNA: TGCGCCAGCAGCTTGCAGACAGGGAAAGAGACCCAGTACTTC
V: TRBV20-1; J: TRBJ2-1; D: TRBD1; size: many; CDR3: CSARDPGQGYNEQFF; DNA: TGCAGTGCTAGAGACCCGGGACAGGGGTACAATGAGCAGTTCTTC
V: TRBV3-1; J: TRBJ2-2; D: TRBD2; size: .; CDR3: CASSDPGLANTGELFF; DNA: TGTGCCAGCAGCGATCCGGGACTAGCGAACACCGGGGAGCTGTTTTTT
V: TRBV18; J: TRBJ1-5; D: .; size: few; CDR3: CASSPNGGGQPQHF; DNA: TGTGCCAGCTCACCAAACGGGGGAGGGCAGCCCCAGCATTTT
V: TRBV2; J: TRBJ2-7; D: TRBD2; size: few; CDR3: CASTGGGSSYEQYF; DNA: TGTGCCAGCACTGGCGGGGGGAGCTCCTACGAGCAGTACTTC
V: TRBV28; J: TRBJ2-1; D: TRBD2; size: few; CDR3: CASSTRLAMRRDYNEQFF; DNA: TGTGCCAGCAGTACACGACTAGCCATGAGGAGAGACTACAATGAGCAGTTCTTC
V: TRBV12-3/TRBV12-4; J: TRBJ2-2; D: .; size: many; CDR3: CASSWTGELFF; DNA: TGTGCCAGCAGTTGGACCGGGGAGCTGTTTTTT
V: TRBV29-1; J: TRBJ1-5; D: TRBD1; size: .; CDR3: CSVQGADNQPQHF; DNA: TGCAGCGTTCAGGGGGCGGACAATCAGCCCCAGCATTTT
V: TRBV20-1; J: TRBJ1-1; D: .; size: many; CDR3: CSASRKGTMNTEAFF; DNA: TGCAGTGCTAGTAGAAAGGGAACCATGAACACTGAAGCTTTCTTT
V: TRBV7-2; J: TRBJ2-5; D: TRBD2; size: .; CDR3: CASSPRLAGGQLTQYF; DNA: TGTGCCAGCAGCCCTAGACTAGCGGGGGGACAGTTAACCCAGTACTTC
V: TRBV6-1; J: TRBJ2-1; D: TRBD2; size: .; CDR3: CASSGPSGRVNEQFF; DNA: TGTGCCAGCAGCGGCCCTAGCGGGAGGGTCAATGAGCAGTTCTTC
V: TRBV28; J: TRBJ2-5; D: TRBD1; size: few; CDR3: CASSTRQGASRETQYF; DNA: TGTGCCAGCAGTACAAGACAGGGCGCCTCGAGAGAGACCCAGTACTTC
V: TRBV5-5; J: TRBJ2-5; D: .; size: few; CDR3: CASSLNWGSSETQYF; DNA: TGTGCCAGCAGCTTGAATTGGGGATCTTCAGAGACCCAGTACTTC
V: TRBV6-5; J: TRBJ2-1; D: .; size: .; CDR3: CASSFAGTGINEQFF; DNA: TGTGCCAGCAGTTTCGCGGGGACCGGGATCAATGAGCAGTTCTTC
V: TRBV20-1; J: TRBJ2-3; D: .; size: few; CDR3: CRVGAGEADTQYF; DNA: TGCAGGGTTGGGGCAGGGGAGGCAGATACGCAGTATTTT
V: TRBV5-1; J: TRBJ2-3; D: .; size: few; CDR3: CASSLYPALRVTDTQYF; DNA: TGCGCCAGCAGCTTGTATCCAGCCCTAAGGGTCACAGATACGCAGTATTTT
V: TRBV11-2; J: TRBJ1-1; D: .; size: few; CDR3: CASITVGHTEAFF; DNA: TGTGCCAGCATAACCGTGGGGCACACTGAAGCTTTCTTT
V: TRBV12-3/TRBV12-4; J: TRBJ1-5; D: .; size: .; CDR3: CASSSSQVSNQPQHF; DNA: TGTGCCAGCAGTTCGAGCCAGGTTAGCAATCAGCCCCAGCATTTT
V: TRBV5-1; J: TRBJ2-7; D: .; size: few; CDR3: CASSLASIHDGEQYF; DNA: TGCGCCAGCAGCTTGGCATCAATTCATGACGGGGAGCAGTACTTC
V: TRBV20-1; J: TRBJ2-2; D: TRBD2; size: many; CDR3: CSANLAGGPNTGELFF; DNA: TGCAGTGCTAATCTAGCGGGAGGGCCTAACACCGGGGAGCTGTTTTTT
V: TRBV7-1; J: TRBJ2-7; D: TRBD2; size: .; CDR3: CASSLLAGQYEQYF; DNA: TGTGCCAGCAGCTTACTAGCGGGACAATACGAGCAGTACTTC
V: TRBV5-1; J: TRBJ1-1; D: .; size: .; CDR3: CASSLPKGGENTEAFF; DNA: TGCGCCAGCAGCCTACCAAAGGGAGGGGAGAACACTGAAGCTTTCTTT
V: TRBV14; J: TRBJ2-1; D: .; size: .; CDR3: CASTPLTRSPADEQFF; DNA: TGTGCCAGCACCCCCCTGACTAGGTCCCCCGCGGATGAGCAGTTCTTC
V: TRBV5-6; J: TRBJ2-5; D: .; size: .; CDR3: CASSLVAGATQYF; DNA: TGTGCCAGCAGCTTGGTGGCAGGGGCGACCCAGTACTTC
V: TRBV4-3; J: TRBJ2-1; D: .; size: .; CDR3: CASSQDPQLGPHEQFF; DNA: TGCGCCAGCAGCCAAGATCCCCAGTTGGGACCCCATGAGCAGTTCTTC
V: TRBV7-7; J: TRBJ2-5; D: TRBD1; size: many; CDR3: CASSLGTGGIETQYF; DNA: TGTGCTAGCAGCTTGGGGACAGGGGGCATAGAGACCCAGTACTTC
V: TRBV12-3/TRBV12-4; J: TRBJ2-5; D: .; size: many; CDR3: CASSLAAETQYF; DNA: TGTGCCAGCAGTTTAGCAGCAGAGACCCAGTACTTC
V: TRBV20-1; J: TRBJ2-3; D: TRBD2; size: .; CDR3: CSAPREGRTDTQYF; DNA: TGCAGTGCTCCTCGGGAGGGCAGGACAGATACGCAGTATTTT
V: TRBV29-1; J: TRBJ2-7; D: TRBD1; size: many; CDR3: CSVEELQDRGVYEQYF; DNA: TGCAGCGTTGAAGAATTGCAGGACAGGGGAGTCTACGAGCAGTACTTC
V: TRBV28; J: TRBJ2-5; D: TRBD1; size: .; CDR3: CASRVPGQGQETQYF; DNA: TGTGCCAGCAGGGTGCCGGGACAGGGTCAAGAGACCCAGTACTTC
V: TRBV30; J: TRBJ1-5; D: .; size: few; CDR3: CAWSYRDNQPQHF; DNA: TGTGCCTGGAGTTACAGGGACAATCAGCCCCAGCATTTT
V: TRBV20-1; J: TRBJ2-7; D: TRBD1; size: .; CDR3: CSATGTGNSYEQYF; DNA: TGCAGTGCGACCGGGACAGGCAACTCCTACGAGCAGTACTTC